In its sample, the clone carrying this T cell receptor beta chain was seen a few times. Its antigen is not identified. The read ends 3 residues early relative to the CDR3; the germline J gene fills the gap. The sample comes from a study of T cell clonality in common variable immunodeficiency. Findings and caveats of the study: Common variable immunodeficiency TCR beta sequences reportedly had fewer deletions and N-nucleotide insertions. Patient heterogeneity in the CVID cohort limited correlations between repertoire features and clinical complications.

Profiled with immunoSEQ multiplex PCR; TCRdb holds only in-frame clones, not every one. This sample has some 19,000 clones, each found more than once. Caucasian heritage predominated among both patients and controls. The V gene's germline CDR1 is SGHVS and CDR2 FQNEAQ. This CDR3 has 14 residues. V was trimmed by 4 bases and J by 4 bases, leaving 13 bases between them. The receptor comes from a human donor with common variable immunodeficiency. The chain carries TRBV7-8 and TRBJ1-2, with a possible D match to TRBD1 (6 bases). Source material: peripheral blood mononuclear cells. The part of the CDR3 DNA that was read is TGTGCCAGCAGCTCATACAGGGCCCCCTATGGC. The encoded protein is CASSSYRAPYG. The entire CDR3 reads CASSSYRAPYGYTF.